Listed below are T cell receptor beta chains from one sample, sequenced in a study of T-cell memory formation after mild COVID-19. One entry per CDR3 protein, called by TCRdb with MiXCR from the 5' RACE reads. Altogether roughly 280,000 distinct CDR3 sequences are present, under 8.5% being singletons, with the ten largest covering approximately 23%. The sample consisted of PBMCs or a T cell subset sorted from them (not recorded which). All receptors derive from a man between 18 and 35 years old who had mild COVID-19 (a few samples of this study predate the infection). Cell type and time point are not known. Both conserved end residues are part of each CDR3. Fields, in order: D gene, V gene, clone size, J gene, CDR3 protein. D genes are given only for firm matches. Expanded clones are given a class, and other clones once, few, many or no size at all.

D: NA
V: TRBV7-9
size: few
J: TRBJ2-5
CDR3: CASSPPDGPGIETQYF

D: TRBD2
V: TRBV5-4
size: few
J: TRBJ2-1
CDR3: CASSQDTSGGAEQFF

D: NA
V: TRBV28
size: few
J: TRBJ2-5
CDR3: CASSFWTETQETQYF

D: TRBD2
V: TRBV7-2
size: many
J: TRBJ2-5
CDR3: CASSPRHPAGGETQYF

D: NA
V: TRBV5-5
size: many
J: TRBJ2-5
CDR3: CASSLGGWEETQYF

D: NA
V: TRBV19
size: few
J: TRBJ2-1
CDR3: CASSIPIRAREQFF

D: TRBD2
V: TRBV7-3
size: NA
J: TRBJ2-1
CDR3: CASSLSLAGLYNEQFF

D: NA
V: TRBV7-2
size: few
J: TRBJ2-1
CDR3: CASSFGDLRSAEQFF

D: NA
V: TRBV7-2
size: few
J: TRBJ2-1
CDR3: CASSPFRADYNEQFF

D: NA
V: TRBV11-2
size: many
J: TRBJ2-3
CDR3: CASSLVRSTDTQYF

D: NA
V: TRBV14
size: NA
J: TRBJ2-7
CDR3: CASSQDNVGVYEQYF

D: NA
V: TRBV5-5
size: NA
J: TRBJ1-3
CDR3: CASSVQFSSGNTIYF

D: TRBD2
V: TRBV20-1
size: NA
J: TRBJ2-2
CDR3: CSARDRGLGYAGELFF

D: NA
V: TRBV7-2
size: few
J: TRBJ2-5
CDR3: CASSLVLGRQETQYF

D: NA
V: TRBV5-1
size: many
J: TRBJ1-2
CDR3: CASSSDYYGYTF

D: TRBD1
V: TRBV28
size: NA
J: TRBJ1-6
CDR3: CASSRSTGRGSPLHF

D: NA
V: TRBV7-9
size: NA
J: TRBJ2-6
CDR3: CASSLPTGPGANVLTF

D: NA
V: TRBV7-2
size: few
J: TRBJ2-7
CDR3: CASAGYEQYF

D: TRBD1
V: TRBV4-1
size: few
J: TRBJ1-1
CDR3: CASSHSGTGDTEAFF

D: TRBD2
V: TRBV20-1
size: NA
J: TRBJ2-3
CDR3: CSARVVGGAGYTQYF

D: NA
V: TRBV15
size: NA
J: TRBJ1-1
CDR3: CATSRDLGGDEAFF

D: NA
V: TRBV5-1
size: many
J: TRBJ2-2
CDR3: CASSPGQPTGELFF

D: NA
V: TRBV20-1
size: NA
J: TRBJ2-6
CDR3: CSASLGAGANVLTF

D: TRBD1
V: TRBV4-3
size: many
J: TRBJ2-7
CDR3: CASSQEGTGGYEQYF

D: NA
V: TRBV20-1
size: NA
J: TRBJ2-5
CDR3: CSARDRGAQETQYF

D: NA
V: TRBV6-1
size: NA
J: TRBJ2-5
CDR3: CASSEAVQSYQETQYF

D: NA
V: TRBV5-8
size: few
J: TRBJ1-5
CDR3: CASDGSNQPQHF

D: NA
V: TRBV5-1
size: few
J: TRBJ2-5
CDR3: CASSPGTSEGIDTQYF

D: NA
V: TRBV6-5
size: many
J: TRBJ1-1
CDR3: CASSTQGGGTEAFF

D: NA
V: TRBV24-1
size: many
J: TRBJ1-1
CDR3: CATSEPQVPPTEAFF

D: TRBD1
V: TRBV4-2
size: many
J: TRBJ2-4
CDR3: CASSPGTGGVKNIQYF

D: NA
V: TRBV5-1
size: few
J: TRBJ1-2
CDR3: CASSLRDQFHGYTF

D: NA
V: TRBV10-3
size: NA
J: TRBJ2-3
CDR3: CAISATVDTQYF

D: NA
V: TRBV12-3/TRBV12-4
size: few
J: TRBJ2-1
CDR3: CASSEKVGANLYNEQFF

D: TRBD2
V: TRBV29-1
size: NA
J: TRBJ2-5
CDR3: CSATGGGRETQYF

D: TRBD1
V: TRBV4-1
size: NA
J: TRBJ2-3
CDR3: CASSQHGQGADTQYF

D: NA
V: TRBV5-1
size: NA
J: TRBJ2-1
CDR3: CASSYWVTYNEQFF

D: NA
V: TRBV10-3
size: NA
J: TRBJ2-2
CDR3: CAINQDANTGELFF

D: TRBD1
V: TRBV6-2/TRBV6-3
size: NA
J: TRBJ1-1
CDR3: CASSRTGGWRTEAFF